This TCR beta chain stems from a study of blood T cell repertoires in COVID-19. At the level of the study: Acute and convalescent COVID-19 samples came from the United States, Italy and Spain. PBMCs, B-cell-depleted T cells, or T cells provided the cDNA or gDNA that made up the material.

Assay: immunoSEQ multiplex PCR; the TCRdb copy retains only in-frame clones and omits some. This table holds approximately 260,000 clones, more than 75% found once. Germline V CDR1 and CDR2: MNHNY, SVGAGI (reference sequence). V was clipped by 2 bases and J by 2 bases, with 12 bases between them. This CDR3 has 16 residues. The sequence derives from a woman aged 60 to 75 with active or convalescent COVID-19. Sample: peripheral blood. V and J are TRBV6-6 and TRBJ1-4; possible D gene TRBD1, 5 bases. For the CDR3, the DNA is TGTGCCAGCAGTTACCTCTCACCAGGGACTAATGAAAAACTGTTTTTT. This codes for CASSYLSPGTNEKLFF.